This T cell receptor beta chain was recorded in a study of T cells in Graves' hyperthyroidism and ophthalmopathy. General study results and limits: Ophthalmopathy and stable hyperthyroidism were told apart by a 13 V-J model. It was a median 6.5 months before onset that the model predicted ophthalmopathy.

This clonotype was seen many times. Antigen: not known. Trimming removed 0 bases at V and 2 bases at J, with 11 bases between. The CDR3 sequence is 15 residues long. The V gene's germline CDR1 is MNHEY and CDR2 SVGAGI. Not enrolled were patients with uncontrolled infection, other autoimmune disease, pregnancy or lactation. Amplification of TCR beta CDR3 regions was performed using RNA transcripts as template. An initial round of RT-PCR targeting the TCR CDR3 relied on the HTBI primer set. One entry per CDR3 protein results from TCRdb running MiXCR on the multiplex PCR reads. The profile shows 50,000 to 60,000 distinct CDR3 sequences, roughly 52% of them singletons.

The V and J genes are TRBV6-5 and TRBJ2-7, with D uncertain. The TCR comes from a young woman with Graves' ophthalmopathy. Sequencing used blood. In DNA, the CDR3 is TGTGCCAGCAGTTACTCATCCACCAACGCCTACGAGCAGTACTTC. Amino acid sequence: CASSYSSTNAYEQYF.